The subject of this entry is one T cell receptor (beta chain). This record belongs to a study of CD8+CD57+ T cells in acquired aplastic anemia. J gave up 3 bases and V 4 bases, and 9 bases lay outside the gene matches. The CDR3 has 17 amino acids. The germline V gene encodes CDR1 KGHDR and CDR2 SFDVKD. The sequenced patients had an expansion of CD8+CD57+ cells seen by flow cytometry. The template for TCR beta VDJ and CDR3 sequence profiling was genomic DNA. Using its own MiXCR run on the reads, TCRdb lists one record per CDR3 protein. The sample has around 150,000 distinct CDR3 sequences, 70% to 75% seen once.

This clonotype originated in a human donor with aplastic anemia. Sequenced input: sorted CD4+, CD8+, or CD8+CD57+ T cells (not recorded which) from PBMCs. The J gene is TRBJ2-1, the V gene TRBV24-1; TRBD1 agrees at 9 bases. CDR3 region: CATSDPGQGSYYNEQFF. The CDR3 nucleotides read TGTGCCACCAGTGACCCGGGACAGGGTAGTTACTACAATGAGCAGTTCTTC.